What follows are 20 T cell receptor beta chains derived from one specimen sequenced in a study of spatial heterogeneity in lung cancer. Study results and limitations: Tumors with more nonsynonymous mutations had more expanded intratumoral alpha and beta TCRs.

The time point was: sample taken at primary tumor resection. These receptors have no identified antigens. A single record per CDR3 protein comes from TCRdb applying MiXCR to the 5' RACE reads. The sample carries fewer than 4,500 distinct CDR3 sequences, about 32% recorded once. The sequenced sample was lung tumor tissue, obtained at surgery. Receptors were obtained from a male donor with early-stage non-small cell lung cancer.

This clonotype has more than one count but fewer than ten. The genes are TRBV11-2 and TRBJ2-6, with D hard to call. This CDR3 is built from 13 residues. Trimming cost V 4 bases and J 5 bases, with 6 bases left between them. In germline, CDR1 is SGHAT, CDR2 FQNNGV. The CDR3, as DNA: TGTGCCAGCAGCTCGGTGAGGGCCAACGTCCTGACTTTC. As protein: CASSSVRANVLTF.

This sequence joins TRBV10-2 and TRBJ2-5; D is perhaps TRBD1 or TRBD2 (5 bases each). V lost 0 bases to trimming and J lost 7 bases, with 9 bases between them. The CDR3 runs 13 residues. CDR1 and CDR2 from the germline V gene are WSHSY and SAAADI. CDR3 in DNA: TGCGCCAGCAGTGAGTCCGGGACGTCGACCCAGTACTTC. Its protein product is CASSESGTSTQYF.

The CDR3 loop is CASSFTGDETQYF. CDR3 nucleotides: TGTGCCAGCAGCTTTACAGGGGATGAGACCCAGTACTTC. V usage is TRBV5-6 and J usage is TRBJ2-5; 7 bases fit TRBD1. Germline V lookup: CDR1 SGHDT, CDR2 YYEEEE. The V gene end was trimmed by 2 bases and the J gene end by 5 bases; junction bases not matched to a gene: 3. This CDR3 has 13 residues.

By share of the sample, this clonotype is medium-sized. This rearrangement joins TRBV20-1 to TRBJ2-7; no firm D call. CDR1 and CDR2 (germline): DFQATT, SNEGSKA (reference sequence). The CDR3 runs 14 residues. V dropped 5 bases and J dropped 2 bases, with 16 bases sitting between them. Written as DNA, the CDR3 is TGCAGTGCTTTCTCGACTTTTACGCCCTACGAGCAGTACTTC. Translating gives CSAFSTFTPYEQYF.

The chain employs TRBV7-7 and TRBJ2-1; 13 nucleotides align to TRBD2. The V segment lost 5 bases and the J segment 5 bases; nucleotides outside the gene matches: 6. The germline V gene encodes CDR1 SSHAT and CDR2 FNYEAQ (reference sequence). The CDR3 loop spans 16 amino acids. The DNA for the CDR3 is TGTGCCAGCAGCGAGACTAGCGGGAGGTCCAACAATGAGCAGTTCTTC. Residues: CASSETSGRSNNEQFF.

This clonotype was detected a few times. The chain is built from TRBV7-2 and TRBJ2-2, with D tentatively TRBD2 (6 bases). V lost 0 bases to trimming and J lost 7 bases, with 15 bases between them. Germline-derived CDR1 and CDR2 are SGHTA and FQGNSA. The CDR3 is 16 residues long. CDR3 residues: CASSLASGRTNGELFF. The CDR3 DNA reads as TGTGCCAGCAGCTTAGCATCCGGCAGGACTAACGGGGAGCTGTTTTTT.

This chain links TRBV5-1 with TRBJ2-2; 11 bases agree with TRBD2. Germline V lookup: CDR1 SGHRS, CDR2 YFSETQ. Unmatched junction bases numbered 10, after V lost 2 bases and J lost 10 bases. CDR3 length: 16 amino acids. CDR3: CASSLLSGRAGEELFF. CDR3 bases: TGCGCCAGCAGCTTACTTAGCGGGAGGGCCGGTGAGGAGCTGTTTTTT.

This clonotype was seen a handful of times. The chain combines TRBV3-1 with TRBJ1-1, with D uncertain. From germline, CDR1 is LGHDT and CDR2 YNNKEL (reference sequence). The CDR3 spans 14 residues. The germline V and J ends were trimmed by 6 bases and 5 bases, with 16 bases remaining between them. The CDR3: CASRGEMGRTEAFF. In DNA, the CDR3 is TGTGCCAGCAGGGGAGAAATGGGAAGGACTGAAGCTTTCTTT.

The V call is TRBV5-8, the J call TRBJ2-3; D call uncertain. The V end was cut by 0 bases, the J end by 0 bases, with 8 bases between. The CDR3 extends over 15 amino acids. The germline V gene encodes CDR1 SGHTS and CDR2 YDEGEE. DNA for the CDR3: TGTGCCAGCAGCTTGGGGGCAGCTAGCACAGATACGCAGTATTTT. Protein product: CASSLGAASTDTQYF.

This clonotype has a handful of counts. The chain is built from TRBV4-1 and TRBJ2-2, with 7 bases aligning to TRBD1. Losses at the gene ends were 0 bases for V and 0 bases for J; bases not matched to a gene: 4. CDR1 is MGHRA and CDR2 is YSYEKL in the germline V gene. The CDR3 is made up of 17 amino acids. The CDR3 protein is CASSQDEGGANTGELFF. The CDR3 nucleotides read TGCGCCAGCAGCCAAGATGAAGGGGGCGCGAACACCGGGGAGCTGTTTTTT.

This clonotype is labeled medium-sized. The rearrangement joins TRBV20-1 to TRBJ2-3, with D unresolved. This CDR3 region has 12 residues. CDR1 and CDR2 (germline): DFQATT, SNEGSKA (reference sequence). V gave up 2 bases and J gave up 9 bases, with 12 bases separating them. This chain's CDR3 is CSARFGMTTQYF. The CDR3 coding sequence is TGCAGTGCTAGATTTGGGATGACAACGCAGTATTTT.

This clonotype was observed a handful of times. The rearrangement uses TRBV29-1 and TRBJ2-5; D is undetermined. The germline gives CDR1 SQVTM, CDR2 ANQGSEA. V lost 6 bases to trimming and J lost 5 bases, with 10 bases between them. CDR3 size: 11 residues. CDR3 in amino acids: CSVESGETQYF. CDR3 DNA sequence: TGCAGCGTCGAGAGTGGTGAGACCCAGTACTTC.

The gene calls are TRBV20-1 and TRBJ2-7; the D is unclear. CDR1 is DFQATT and CDR2 is SNEGSKA in the germline V gene (reference sequence). CDR3 size: 11 residues. V lost 2 bases, J lost 6 bases, and 8 bases lay in between. CDR3 bases: TGCAGTGCTAGATGGCTCAGCGAGCAGTACTTC. It encodes CSARWLSEQYF.

Of note for this clonotype: The junction does not match germline at one end; this may be a read error. The rearrangement uses TRBV10-3 and TRBJ2-1, with D possibly TRBD1 on 7 matching bases. The CDR3 extends over 15 amino acids. CDR1 is ENHRY, CDR2 SYGVKD, per germline. CDR3 DNA sequence: TGTGCCCTCAGGGGGGAGGTGGATCCCTACAATGAGCAGTTCTTC. Amino acid sequence: CALRGEVDPYNEQFF.

V gene TRBV20-1 combines with J gene TRBJ2-1; 9 nucleotides align to TRBD2. Germline CDR1 reads DFQATT; CDR2 reads SNEGSKA (reference sequence). V shed 0 bases, J shed 6 bases, and the junction held 6 bases outside the gene matches. The CDR3 contains 15 residues. CDR3 amino acids: CSARDVAGVANEQFF. The CDR3 nucleotides read TGCAGTGCTAGAGATGTAGCGGGAGTAGCCAATGAGCAGTTCTTC.

The chain couples TRBV20-1 to TRBJ2-1, with 9 bases lining up with TRBD2. CDR1 and CDR2 from the germline V gene are DFQATT and SNEGSKA (reference sequence). Trimming removed 1 base from V and 10 bases from J; junction bases left unmatched: 20. The CDR3 is made up of 18 amino acids. The CDR3, as DNA: TGCAGTGCTAGAGTCGTTAGCGGGAGTGGATCATTCTCAGGGGAGCAGTTCTTC. This codes for CSARVVSGSGSFSGEQFF.

The CDR3 DNA sequence: TGCGCCAGCAGCTTGGAAGGAGGGCGAGCCAAAAACATTCAGTACTTC. Protein product: CASSLEGGRAKNIQYF. This chain connects TRBV5-1 to TRBJ2-4; D might be TRBD2 (6 bases). CDR1 is SGHRS and CDR2 is YFSETQ in the germline V gene. V shed 0 bases and J shed 0 bases, with 10 bases lying between them. The CDR3 covers 16 residues.

This chain uses TRBV6-2 or TRBV6-3 with TRBJ2-5, with 10 bases that match TRBD2. Trimming took 2 bases from V and 5 from J; bases not matched to a gene: 5. Germline V gene lookup returns CDR1 MNHEY and CDR2 SVGEGT. This CDR3 comprises 15 residues. CDR3 in amino acids: CASSYGLAAMETQYF. CDR3 in DNA: TGTGCCAGCAGTTACGGACTAGCGGCTATGGAGACCCAGTACTTC.

This clonotype was detected a few times. The chain couples TRBV7-9 to TRBJ2-7; D remains unclear. Trimming pared 10 bases from V and 2 bases from J, leaving 18 bases between. CDR1 and CDR2 from the germline V gene are SEHNR and FQNEAQ (reference sequence). This CDR3 comprises 14 residues. The CDR3 spells CANLLAEHTYEQYF. Here the CDR3 DNA reads TGTGCCAACCTTCTGGCGGAGCACACCTACGAGCAGTACTTC.

V gene TRBV5-1 combines with J gene TRBJ2-1; a weak D match, TRBD1 (6 bases). This CDR3 spans 13 amino acids. Germline V gene data show CDR1 as SGHRS and CDR2 as YFSETQ. The ends were cut back, 0 bases at V and 9 bases at J, with 10 bases in the middle. DNA for the CDR3: TGCGCCAGCAGCTTGGGAACAGGGAGTGAGCAGTTCTTC. This codes for CASSLGTGSEQFF.